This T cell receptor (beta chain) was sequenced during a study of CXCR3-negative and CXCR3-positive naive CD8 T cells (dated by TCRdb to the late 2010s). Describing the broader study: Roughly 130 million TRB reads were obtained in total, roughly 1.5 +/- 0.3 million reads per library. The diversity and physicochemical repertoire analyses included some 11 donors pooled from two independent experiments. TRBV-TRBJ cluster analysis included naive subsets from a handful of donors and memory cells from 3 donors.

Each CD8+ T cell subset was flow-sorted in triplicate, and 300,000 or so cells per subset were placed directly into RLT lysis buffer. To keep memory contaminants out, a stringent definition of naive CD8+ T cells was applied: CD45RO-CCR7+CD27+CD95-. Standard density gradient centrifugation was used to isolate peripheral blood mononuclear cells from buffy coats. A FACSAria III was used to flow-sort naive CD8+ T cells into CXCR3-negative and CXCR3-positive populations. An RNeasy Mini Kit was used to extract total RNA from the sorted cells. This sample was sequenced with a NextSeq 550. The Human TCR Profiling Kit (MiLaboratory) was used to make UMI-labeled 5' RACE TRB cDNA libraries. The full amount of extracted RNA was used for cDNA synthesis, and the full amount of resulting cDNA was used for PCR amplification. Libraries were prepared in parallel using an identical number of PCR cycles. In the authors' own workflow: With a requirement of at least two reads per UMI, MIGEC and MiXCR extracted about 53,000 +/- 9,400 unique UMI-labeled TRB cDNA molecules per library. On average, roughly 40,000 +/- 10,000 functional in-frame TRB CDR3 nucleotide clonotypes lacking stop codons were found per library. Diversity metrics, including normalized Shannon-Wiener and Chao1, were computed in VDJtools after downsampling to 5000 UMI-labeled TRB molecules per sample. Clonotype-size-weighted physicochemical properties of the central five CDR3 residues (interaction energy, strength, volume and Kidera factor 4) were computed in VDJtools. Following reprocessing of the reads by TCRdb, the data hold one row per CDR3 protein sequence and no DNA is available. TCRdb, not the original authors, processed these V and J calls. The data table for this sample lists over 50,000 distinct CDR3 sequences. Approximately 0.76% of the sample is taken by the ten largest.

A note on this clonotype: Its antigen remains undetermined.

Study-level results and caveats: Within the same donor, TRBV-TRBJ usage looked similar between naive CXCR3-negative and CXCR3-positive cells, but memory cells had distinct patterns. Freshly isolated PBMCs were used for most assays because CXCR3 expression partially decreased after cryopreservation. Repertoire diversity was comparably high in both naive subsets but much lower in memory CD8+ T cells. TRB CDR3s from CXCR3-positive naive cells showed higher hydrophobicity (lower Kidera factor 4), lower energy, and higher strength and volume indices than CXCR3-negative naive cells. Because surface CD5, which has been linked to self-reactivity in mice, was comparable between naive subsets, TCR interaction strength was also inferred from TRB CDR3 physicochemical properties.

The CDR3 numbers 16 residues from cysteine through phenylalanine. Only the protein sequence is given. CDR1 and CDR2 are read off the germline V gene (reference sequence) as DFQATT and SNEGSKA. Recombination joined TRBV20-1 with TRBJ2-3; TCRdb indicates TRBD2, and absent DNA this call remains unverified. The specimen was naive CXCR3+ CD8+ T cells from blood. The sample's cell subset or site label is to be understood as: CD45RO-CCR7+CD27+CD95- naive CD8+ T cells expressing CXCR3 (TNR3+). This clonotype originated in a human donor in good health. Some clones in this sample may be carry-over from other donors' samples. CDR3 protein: CSAIPSAGGRSDTQYF.